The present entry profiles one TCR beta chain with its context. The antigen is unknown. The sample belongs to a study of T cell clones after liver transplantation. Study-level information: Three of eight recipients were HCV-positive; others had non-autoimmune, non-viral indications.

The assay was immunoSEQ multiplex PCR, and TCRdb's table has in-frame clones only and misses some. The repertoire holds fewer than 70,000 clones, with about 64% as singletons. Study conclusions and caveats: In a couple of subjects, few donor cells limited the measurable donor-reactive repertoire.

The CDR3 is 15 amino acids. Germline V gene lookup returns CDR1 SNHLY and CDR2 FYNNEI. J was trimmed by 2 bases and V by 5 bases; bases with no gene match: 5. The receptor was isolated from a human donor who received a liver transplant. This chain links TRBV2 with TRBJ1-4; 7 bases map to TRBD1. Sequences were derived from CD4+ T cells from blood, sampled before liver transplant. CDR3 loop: CASSSSTGTNEKLFF. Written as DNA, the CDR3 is TGTGCCAGCAGTTCCTCGACAGGGACTAATGAAAAACTGTTTTTT.